This record looks at one T cell receptor (beta chain) sequence and its context. The antigen remains undetermined. CDR1 MNHNY and CDR2 SVGAGI come from the germline V gene (reference sequence). V shed 6 bases, J shed 0 bases, and the junction held 10 bases outside the gene matches. This CDR3 is 16 amino acids long. The study ran its PCR with 60 Vbeta and 13 Jbeta primers. Generated by immunoSEQ multiplex PCR, the TCRdb table keeps only in-frame clones and is missing some. This sample has 150,000 or so clones, with 75% to 85% found just once. Donors were nominally healthy when sampled, though unrecorded immune exposures were likely. The source of the sample is a study of cytomegalovirus exposure and HLA in healthy donors. Study conclusions and caveats: In a later analysis, a genetic analysis reported fewer productive-TCR N-insertions in an Asian-associated ancestry cluster than the cohort average. Reported results showed that the classifier diagnosed cytomegalovirus status with high specificity and sensitivity. Some V segments, including TRBV6-2 and TRBV6-3, were excluded as indistinguishable.

The receptor was derived from a man younger than 40 in good health and CMV-seropositive. The gene calls are TRBV6-6 and TRBJ1-1, with 7 bases fitting TRBD1. The sequencing sample was made of PBMCs. The CDR3 coding sequence is TGTGCCAGCAGGAAGGGGGCGAAGCCGATGAACACTGAAGCTTTCTTT. It translates to CASRKGAKPMNTEAFF.